Listed here are 8 T cell receptor beta chains from one sample, sequenced in a study of CD8+ T cells in alopecia areata. The sequencing template was cDNA reverse transcribed from extracted RNA. Method: immunoSEQ multiplex PCR; TCRdb's copy keeps in-frame clones and lacks some. The sample holds about 300,000 clones, and no clone turns up only once. Researchers sorted pooled cutaneous lymph node cells on the basis of CD4, CD8alpha, NKG2D, NKG2ACE and other markers. The sequenced sample was CD4+ T cells sorted from a lymph node. These receptors originate from a C3H/HeJ mouse with alopecia areata. The strain bears MHC haplotype H2-k.

Comment on this clone: Mouse names are used for the genes. The read gets to within 4 residues of the CDR3 end, and the germline J gene fills in the rest. The chain joins TRBV17 to TRBJ2-2, with 9 bases aligning to TRBD1. Germline V gene lookup returns CDR1 MNHDT and CDR2 YYDKIL. V was pared by 6 bases and J by 2 bases, with 7 bases of the junction left unmatched. The length of the CDR3 is 16 residues. The chain's CDR3 is CASSLGTGRNTGQLYF. Partial CDR3 DNA: TGTGCTAGCAGCCTGGGGACAGGGAGGAACACCGGG. Full variable domain (outside the CDR3, taken from reference TRBV17 and TRBJ2-2): DTTVKQNPRYKLARVGKPVNLICSQTMNHDTMYWYQKKPNQAPKLLLFYYDKILNREADTFEKFQSSRPNNSFCSLYIGSAGLEYSAMYLCASSLGTGRNTGQLYFGEGSKLTVL.

This clone was observed a few times. Mouse names are used for the genes. The read gets to within 4 residues of the CDR3 end, and the germline J gene fills in the rest. The chain uses TRBV1 and TRBJ2-1; D gene unclear. There are 14 residues in the CDR3. Germline V lookup: CDR1 NSQYPW, CDR2 LRSPGD (reference sequence). The ends were cut back, 3 bases at V and 0 bases at J, with 6 bases in the middle. The CDR3 protein is CTCSAGSNYAEQFF. The CDR3 DNA, read in part, is TGCACCTGCAGTGCTGGGTCTAACTATGCT.

About this clone itself: Mouse germline and gene names are used. Read sequence stops 4 residues before the CDR3 end, and the germline J gene provides the missing end. The chain combines TRBV5 with TRBJ2-3; 10 positions agree with TRBD2. The CDR3 has 16 amino acids. Looked up from germline, CDR1 is LGHNA and CDR2 is YNLKQL (reference sequence). V was clipped by 0 bases and J by 4 bases; unmatched bases: 4. The part of the CDR3 DNA that was read is TGTGCCAGCAGCCAAGAGGTGACTGGGGGGCCAGAA. This translates into CASSQEVTGGPE. The whole CDR3 protein is CASSQEVTGGPETLYF.

This clone was observed a handful of times. These gene names are mouse names. The read ends 4 residues shy of where the CDR3 ends; the end is completed using the germline J gene. The rearrangement links TRBV19 to TRBJ2-3, with D possibly matching TRBD2 (5 bases). V shed 2 bases and J shed 0 bases, with 10 bases lying between them. Per germline, CDR1 FNHDT and CDR2 SITEND (reference sequence). The CDR3 is made up of 15 amino acids. The CDR3 spells CASSMSRTSAETLYF. CDR3 DNA, as far as it was read: TGTGCCAGCAGTATGTCGAGGACTAGTGCAGAA. The full variable domain, rest sourced from reference TRBV19 and TRBJ2-3, is GGIITQTPKFLIGQEGQKLTLKCQQNFNHDTMYWYRQDSGKGLRLIYYSITENDLQKGDLSEGYDASREKKSSFSLTVTSAQKNEMAVFLCASSMSRTSAETLYFGSGTRLTVL.

This clone was found a few times. The germline and genes are mouse ones. The CDR3 goes on 4 residues after the read ends, and that part is filled in from the germline J gene. The V call is TRBV13-2, the J call TRBJ2-5, with 7 nucleotides matching TRBD1. This CDR3 is built from 14 residues. J lost 3 bases, V lost 2 bases, and 3 bases had no gene match. In germline, CDR1 is NNHNN, CDR2 SYGAGS (reference sequence). The DNA read from the CDR3 is TGTGCCAGCGGTGAGATGGGACAGCAAGAC. Its translation is CASGEMGQQD. The complete CDR3 reads CASGEMGQQDTQYF.

On this clone itself: Genes here carry mouse names. Read coverage stops 4 residues before the CDR3 terminus; the germline J gene supplies the remainder. J is TRBJ2-1 and V is TRBV17; the D gene is possibly TRBD2 (7 bases). Germline loops: CDR1 MNHDT, CDR2 YYDKIL. The CDR3 runs to 15 residues. V lost 3 bases, J lost 3 bases, and 12 bases lay in between. This CDR3 reads CASSSDLGAYAEQFF. CDR3 DNA (partial): TGTGCTAGCAGTAGCGATCTGGGGGCCTATGCT. The full variable domain, its missing parts supplied by reference TRBV17 and TRBJ2-1, is DTTVKQNPRYKLARVGKPVNLICSQTMNHDTMYWYQKKPNQAPKLLLFYYDKILNREADTFEKFQSSRPNNSFCSLYIGSAGLEYSAMYLCASSSDLGAYAEQFFGPGTRLTVL.

The sample holds a few counts of this clone. Mouse gene names and germline throughout. The DNA ends 4 residues before the CDR3 does, and the rest of the CDR3 is filled in from the germline J gene. Within the sample, other DNA sequences also encode this same CDR3. The V gene is TRBV1, the J gene TRBJ1-2, with TRBD1 matching over 7 bases. The J segment lost 0 bases and the V segment lost 3 bases, leaving 4 bases of the junction unmatched. Germline V gene sequence: CDR1 NSQYPW, CDR2 LRSPGD (reference sequence). This CDR3 has 15 amino acids. The DNA read from the CDR3 is TGCACCTGCAGTGCGCCGGGACAGACAAACTCC. Amino acid sequence: CTCSAPGQTNS. The CDR3 in full is CTCSAPGQTNSDYTF.

This clone has just a few counts. Here the gene names and germline are mouse. The read terminates 4 residues ahead of where the CDR3 ends, so the germline J gene completes it. The rearrangement joins TRBV13-1 to TRBJ2-1, with 12 bases lining up with TRBD2. Germline V CDR1 and CDR2: NSHNY, SYGAGN. With 5 bases clipped from V and 6 bases from J, the junction kept 3 bases outside the gene matches. CDR3 length: 14 residues. CDR3 DNA, as far as it was read: TGTGCCAGCAGAGGGACTGGGGGGAGTGCT. Translation gives CASRGTGGSA. The CDR3 in its entirety is CASRGTGGSAEQFF.